Each of the 31 T cell receptor beta chains below was sequenced from the same sample in a study of T cell clonality in common variable immunodeficiency (dated by TCRdb to between 2015 and 2016). Libraries were built with the immunoSEQ multiplex PCR assay. This immuneACCESS table, as held by TCRdb, lists in-frame sequences with V and J called but not all clones. Of the missing ones, under half trace to an unresolved V gene in checked studies; the others have no known cause. The data for this sample show about 52,000 clones, each detected more than once. The ten largest clones represent around 5.4% of the sample. The sample comprised peripheral blood mononuclear cells. These receptors were taken from a person aged 18 to 70 in good health.

This clone has a count of ten or more. The CDR3 is cut off 3 residues early in the read; its end comes from the germline J gene. V and J are TRBV6-2 or TRBV6-3 and TRBJ2-1; maybe TRBD1 (6 bases). V was pared by 6 bases and J by 6 bases, with 15 bases between. CDR1 is MNHEY and CDR2 is SVGEGT in the germline V gene. The CDR3 sequence is 14 residues long. The CDR3 protein is CASSQEGQFNEQFF. Partial CDR3 DNA: TGTGCCAGCAGCCAAGAAGGACAGTTCAATGAG.

In this sample, this clone turned up many times. The CDR3 end falls 3 residues outside the read, so it is completed with the germline J gene. The chain combines TRBV12-3 or TRBV12-4 with TRBJ2-7, with 7 nucleotides matching TRBD1. This CDR3 is built from 11 residues. V shed 10 bases and J 5 bases; nucleotides not matched to a gene: 5. The CDR3 spells CATSGGNEQYF. CDR3 bases read: TGTGCCACCTCAGGGGGAAACGAG.

This clone occurred many times. The read is 3 residues too short to cover the CDR3 end, so that end is filled in from the germline J gene. V usage is TRBV5-1 and J usage is TRBJ2-5; 8 nucleotides align to TRBD1. Trimming cost V 4 bases and J 3 bases; bases outside gene matches: 5. The CDR3 has 14 residues. Per germline, CDR1 SGHRS and CDR2 YFSETQ. The DNA read from the CDR3 is TGCGCCAGCAGCCTTATGACAGGGGAAGAGACC. Protein sequence: CASSLMTGEET. The complete CDR3 sequence is CASSLMTGEETQYF.

In its sample, this clone was seen many times. The read ends 3 residues before the CDR3 terminus; that terminus is restored from the germline J gene. The chain uses TRBV12-3 or TRBV12-4 and TRBJ1-4; 8 bases agree with TRBD1. The CDR3 extends over 11 amino acids. The part of the CDR3 DNA that was read is TGTGCCAGCAGTTACAGGGGGAAA. This encodes CASSYRGK. The full CDR3 reads CASSYRGKLFF.

This clone was observed many times. The DNA ends 3 residues before the CDR3 does, and the rest of the CDR3 is filled in from the germline J gene. V gene TRBV7-2 combines with J gene TRBJ2-5; no definite D call. The CDR3 length is 12 residues. The V and J ends lost 4 bases and 4 bases respectively, with 7 bases between them. Germline CDR1 reads SGHTA; CDR2 reads FQGNSA. The chain's CDR3 is CASSSLAETQYF. The covered CDR3 bases are TGTGCCAGCAGCTCCCTGGCAGAGACC.

This clone was recorded many times. The read comes to an end 3 residues before the CDR3 does, leaving the germline J gene to fill in the end. The J gene is TRBJ2-7, the V gene TRBV20-1; 8 bases align to TRBD1. There are 15 residues in the CDR3. J gave up 4 bases and V 3 bases, and 11 bases lay outside the gene matches. CDR1 is DFQATT and CDR2 is SNEGSKA in the germline V gene (reference sequence). CDR3 sequence: CSARSRDRGGYEQYF. The CDR3 DNA, read in part, is TGCAGTGCTAGGTCACGAGACAGGGGAGGTTACGAG.

This clone was recorded at least ten times. From the germline J gene comes the end of the CDR3, since the read stops 3 residues before it. This sequence joins TRBV4-1 and TRBJ1-2; the D is unclear. The CDR3 totals 12 residues. The germline CDR1 and CDR2 sequences are MGHRA and YSYEKL. V was cut by 0 bases and J by 7 bases, with 6 bases left in between. The covered CDR3 bases are TGCGCCAGCAGCCAAGATAGCCGTGGC. It specifies CASSQDSRG. The full CDR3 is CASSQDSRGYTF.

This clone was counted at least ten times. The CDR3 is cut off 3 residues early in the read; its end comes from the germline J gene. This chain connects TRBV19 to TRBJ2-1; 11 bases line up with TRBD2. Germline loops: CDR1 LNHDA, CDR2 SQIVND (reference sequence). Germline trimming cut 5 bases from V and 0 bases from J; bases unmatched to any gene: 12. This CDR3 has 19 residues. The CDR3 here is CASSSNLAGGPSSYNEQFF. The CDR3 DNA, read in part, is TGTGCCAGTAGTTCGAACCTAGCGGGAGGCCCTAGCTCCTACAATGAG.

This clone was recorded a few times. The CDR3 is cut off 3 residues early in the read; its end comes from the germline J gene. V usage is TRBV5-1 and J usage is TRBJ2-3; possible D gene TRBD2, 7 bases. V was shortened by 7 bases and J by 1 base, with 13 bases between the two germline ends. This CDR3 has 14 residues. Germline loops: CDR1 SGHRS, CDR2 YFSETQ. This chain's CDR3 is CASSAGAGTDTQYF. The CDR3 bases that were read are TGCGCCAGCTCTGCGGGGGCGGGCACAGATACG.

This clone has a count of ten or more. The read gets to within 3 residues of the CDR3 end, and the germline J gene fills in the rest. The rearrangement links TRBV20-1 to TRBJ2-1; 14 bases align to TRBD2. Germline V lookup: CDR1 DFQATT, CDR2 SNEGSKA (reference sequence). The junction had 10 bases not matched to a gene; V was cut back by 5 bases and J by 7 bases. CDR3 size: 16 residues. The CDR3 bases that were read are TGCAGTGCTGCCCCGCGACTAGCGGGAGGGATGAATGAG. Its translation is CSAAPRLAGGMNE. The whole CDR3 sequence is CSAAPRLAGGMNEQFF.

At least ten counts were recorded for this clone. The read terminates 3 residues ahead of where the CDR3 ends, so the germline J gene completes it. The sample has other DNA sequences that encode this CDR3 too. J is TRBJ2-1 and V is TRBV6-4, with a weak D call TRBD1 (5 bases). Trimming pared 6 bases from V and 9 bases from J, leaving 15 bases between. The CDR3 is 13 residues long. CDR1 is MRHNA and CDR2 is SNTAGT in the germline V gene. The CDR3 DNA, read in part, is TGTGCCAGCAGCCAGACGACAGTGGGTGAG. As protein: CASSQTTVGE. The entire CDR3 reads CASSQTTVGEQFF.

This clone was recorded at least ten times. The observed sequence ends 3 residues before the CDR3 terminus, with the missing tail filled in from the germline J gene. The chain is built from TRBV20-1 and TRBJ1-2, with TRBD1 matching over 9 bases. V dropped 6 bases and J dropped 6; count of bases not matched to a gene: 11. This CDR3 region has 14 residues. Germline CDR1 reads DFQATT; CDR2 reads SNEGSKA (reference sequence). The covered CDR3 bases are TGCAGTGCGGGTAACAGGGGGCAGAATAATGGC. Translated, it gives CSAGNRGQNNG. The full CDR3 sequence reads CSAGNRGQNNGYTF.

This clone was picked up many times. The CDR3 goes on 3 residues after the read ends, and that part is filled in from the germline J gene. The chain joins TRBV9 to TRBJ1-3, with TRBD1 as a possible D gene (6 bases). The CDR3 is 16 amino acids. CDR1 is SGDLS and CDR2 is YYNGEE in the germline V gene. V lost 10 bases to trimming and J lost 0 bases, with 20 bases between them. The CDR3 bases that were read are TGTGCCTCCACCAGCGGGGGCCCCTACTCTGGAAACACC. Its translation is CASTSGGPYSGNT. The whole CDR3 sequence is CASTSGGPYSGNTIYF.

This clone was recorded at least ten times. The sequenced fragment ends 3 residues before the CDR3 boundary, so the rest is inferred from the germline J gene. This chain uses TRBV5-1 with TRBJ2-7, with D perhaps matching TRBD2 (6 bases). Germline V gene data show CDR1 as SGHRS and CDR2 as YFSETQ. V gave up 5 bases and J gave up 1 base, with 13 bases separating them. This CDR3 has 14 amino acids. This chain's CDR3 is CASRPGLDSYEQYF. CDR3 bases read: TGCGCCAGCAGACCGGGACTCGATTCCTACGAG.

This clone was counted many times. The read terminates 3 residues ahead of where the CDR3 ends, so the germline J gene completes it. V gene TRBV19 combines with J gene TRBJ2-1, with 10 positions matching TRBD2. J was trimmed by 4 bases and V by 5 bases; bases with no gene match: 8. Germline CDR1 and CDR2: LNHDA and SQIVND (reference sequence). The CDR3 is made up of 16 amino acids. The chain's CDR3 is CASSVTTSGPYNEQFF. CDR3 DNA (partial): TGTGCCAGTAGTGTAACGACTAGCGGGCCATACAATGAG.

This clone was recorded at least ten times. Read coverage stops 3 residues before the CDR3 terminus; the germline J gene supplies the remainder. J is TRBJ1-4 and V is TRBV7-9; 7 bases are a match to TRBD1. With 4 bases clipped from V and 4 bases from J, the junction kept 3 bases outside the gene matches. The CDR3 is 14 amino acids. Germline lookup yields CDR1 SEHNR and CDR2 FQNEAQ (reference sequence). The CDR3 reads CASSSTGRNEKLFF. The DNA read from the CDR3 is TGTGCCAGCAGCTCGACAGGGCGTAATGAAAAA.

This clone was detected ten times or more. The read terminates 3 residues before the CDR3 end, so the remaining end is supplied by the germline J gene. The chain links TRBV2 to TRBJ1-1; 7 bases map to TRBD1. V lost 8 bases and J lost 3; bases outside the gene matches: 6. CDR1 and CDR2 from the germline V gene are SNHLY and FYNNEI. The CDR3 is 13 amino acids. The sequenced part of the CDR3 DNA is TGTGCCAGCTGCCGCAGGGGGGACACTGAA. It codes for CASCRRGDTE. The entire CDR3 protein is CASCRRGDTEAFF.

In its sample, this clone was seen many times. Its ends do not fully match the called genes, so a read error is possible. The CDR3 end falls 3 residues outside the read, so it is completed with the germline J gene. This sequence joins TRBV4-2 and TRBJ2-7; D is unresolved. Germline CDR1 is LGHNA and CDR2 is YNFKEQ. The CDR3 covers 14 residues. CDR3 DNA, as far as it was read: TGCGCCAGCAGCCAAGATCCGTCGGGCTACGAG. Amino acid sequence: CASSQDPSGYE. Given in full, the CDR3 is CASSQDPSGYEQYF.

This clone came up many times. Sequencing ends 3 residues short of the CDR3 end; the germline J gene provides the rest. The rearrangement joins TRBV12-3 or TRBV12-4 to TRBJ2-7, with D unclear. V was cut by 3 bases and J by 1 base, with 7 bases left in between. This CDR3 region has 13 residues. The CDR3 loop is CASSLLGSYEQYF. The sequenced CDR3 bases are TGTGCCAGCAGTTTGCTAGGATCCTACGAG.

There are many counts of this clone. The sequenced fragment ends 3 residues before the CDR3 boundary, so the rest is inferred from the germline J gene. This rearrangement joins TRBV2 to TRBJ2-1; 8 bases line up with TRBD2. The length of the CDR3 is 15 residues. Germline CDR1 and CDR2: SNHLY and FYNNEI. Losses at the gene ends were 6 bases for V and 4 bases for J; bases not matched to a gene: 8. CDR3 loop: CASSYSGKQYNEQFF. CDR3 DNA, as far as it was read: TGTGCCAGCAGCTATAGCGGGAAGCAATACAATGAG.

The sample holds many counts of this clone. The read is 3 residues too short to cover the CDR3 end, so that end is filled in from the germline J gene. The J gene is TRBJ2-2, the V gene TRBV20-1, with D maybe TRBD1 (6 bases). The CDR3 spans 12 residues. In germline, CDR1 is DFQATT, CDR2 SNEGSKA (reference sequence). V lost 2 bases, J lost 6 bases, and 7 bases lay in between. The CDR3 sequence: CSARKGAGELFF. The CDR3 DNA, read in part, is TGCAGTGCTAGAAAGGGGGCCGGGGAG.

This clone appeared many times. The read finishes 3 residues shy of the CDR3 end, and the germline J gene is used to complete it. This chain joins TRBV5-1 and TRBJ2-1; a possible D gene is TRBD1 (7 bases). Trimming shortened V by 3 bases and J by 7 bases, and 17 bases separated the two germline ends. The CDR3 runs 15 residues. Germline CDR1 reads SGHRS; CDR2 reads YFSETQ. The CDR3 protein is CASSSQAGGLNEQFF. CDR3 DNA, as far as it was read: TGCGCCAGCAGCTCACAGGCAGGGGGGCTAAATGAG. Variable domain in full (rest from reference TRBV5-1 and TRBJ2-1): KAGVTQTPRYLIKTRGQQVTLSCSPISGHRSVSWYQQTPGQGLQFLFEYFSETQRNKGNFPGRFSGRQFSNSRSEMNVSTLELGDSALYLCASSSQAGGLNEQFFGPGTRLTVL.

There are many counts of this clone. The read terminates 3 residues before the CDR3 end, so the remaining end is supplied by the germline J gene. J is TRBJ2-5 and V is TRBV9; TRBD2 agrees at 7 bases. The V gene end was trimmed by 4 bases and the J gene end by 5 bases; junction bases not matched to a gene: 8. CDR1 SGDLS and CDR2 YYNGEE come from the germline V gene. CDR3 size: 14 residues. CDR3 loop: CASSPSGNRETQYF. The sequenced CDR3 bases are TGTGCCAGCAGCCCAAGCGGGAATAGGGAGACC.

This clone came up many times. The CDR3 end lies 3 residues beyond the end of the read and is filled in from the germline J gene. The chain employs TRBV19 and TRBJ2-1; 12 nucleotides align to TRBD2. CDR1 and CDR2 from the germline V gene are LNHDA and SQIVND (reference sequence). J gave up 7 bases and V 6 bases, and 7 bases lay outside the gene matches. This CDR3 comprises 15 residues. Incomplete CDR3 DNA: TGTGCCAGTAGGACAAGACTAGCGGGAGTAAATGAG. Its translation: CASRTRLAGVNE. In full, the CDR3 reads CASRTRLAGVNEQFF.

This clone was detected many times. The CDR3 goes on 3 residues after the read ends, and that part is filled in from the germline J gene. The chain links TRBV19 to TRBJ2-1; the D gene is possibly TRBD1 (5 bases). Trimming left V 8 bases short and J 6 bases short, with 17 bases between. Per the germline V gene, CDR1 is LNHDA and CDR2 is SQIVND (reference sequence). This CDR3 region has 14 residues. CDR3 DNA (partial): TGTGCCAGTGCAACGACAGTAGACCTCAATGAG. Encoded protein: CASATTVDLNE. The full CDR3 is CASATTVDLNEQFF.

This clone was seen repeatedly, ten times or more. The CDR3 goes on 3 residues after the read ends, and that part is filled in from the germline J gene. The rearrangement joins TRBV20-1 to TRBJ1-1; 8 bases are shared with TRBD1. CDR3 length equals 13 residues. CDR1 is DFQATT and CDR2 is SNEGSKA in the germline V gene (reference sequence). The junction had 3 bases not matched to a gene; V was cut back by 6 bases and J by 0 bases. This chain's CDR3 is CSARQGMNTEAFF. Incomplete CDR3 DNA: TGCAGTGCACGACAGGGGATGAACACTGAA.

This clone appeared many times. The read terminates 3 residues before the CDR3 end, so the remaining end is supplied by the germline J gene. The rearrangement links TRBV7-2 to TRBJ2-7; 11 bases map to TRBD1. This CDR3 is 14 amino acids long. V dropped 3 bases and J dropped 4; count of bases not matched to a gene: 2. Per the germline V gene, CDR1 is SGHTA and CDR2 is FQGNSA. The part of the CDR3 DNA that was read is TGTGCCAGCAGCTTGGGACAGGGGGTTTACGAG. Translated: CASSLGQGVYE. The CDR3 as a whole reads CASSLGQGVYEQYF.

The sample holds many counts of this clone. The CDR3 end lies 3 residues beyond the end of the read and is filled in from the germline J gene. The chain employs TRBV7-6 and TRBJ1-1; D uncertain. CDR3 size: 13 residues. From germline, CDR1 is SGHVS and CDR2 FNYEAQ. V was trimmed by 3 bases and J by 3 bases, leaving 8 bases between them. This CDR3 reads CASSLLEDTEAFF. CDR3 DNA (partial): TGTGCCAGCAGCTTGCTTGAGGACACTGAA.

This clone was seen at least ten times. Sequencing ends 3 residues short of the CDR3 end; the germline J gene provides the rest. J is TRBJ1-5 and V is TRBV20-1; D ambiguous. Germline values: CDR1 DFQATT, CDR2 SNEGSKA (reference sequence). V was cut by 0 bases and J by 3 bases, with 3 bases left in between. This CDR3 comprises 12 residues. CDR3 DNA, as far as it was read: TGCAGTGCTAGAGATCTCAATCAGCCC. The encoded protein is CSARDLNQP. The whole CDR3 sequence reads CSARDLNQPQHF.

This clone was recorded many times. The CDR3 is cut off 3 residues early in the read; its end comes from the germline J gene. The chain has TRBV20-1 and TRBJ1-2, with a possible D match to TRBD1 (6 bases). There are 14 residues in the CDR3. Germline CDR1 and CDR2: DFQATT and SNEGSKA (reference sequence). This CDR3 reads CSASFAGTLKGYTF. The covered CDR3 bases are TGCAGTGCTAGTTTTGCCGGGACATTGAAAGGC.

The table lists this clone with many counts. The read falls 3 residues short of the CDR3 end, and the missing part is taken from the germline J gene. V gene TRBV6-2 or TRBV6-3 combines with J gene TRBJ2-7; 11 bases map to TRBD1. V shed 2 bases, J shed 3 bases, and the junction held 3 bases outside the gene matches. The CDR3 totals 15 residues. CDR1 MNHEY and CDR2 SVGEGT come from the germline V gene. The CDR3 sequence is CASSYGTGGNYEQYF. The sequenced CDR3 bases are TGTGCCAGCAGTTACGGGACAGGGGGGAACTACGAG.